What follows describes a single TCR beta chain. The sample comes from a study of blood T cell repertoires in COVID-19. About the research overall: Samples of COVID-19 (acute and convalescent) were obtained from the United States, Italy and Spain. Sources were T cells, B-cell-depleted T cells, or PBMCs; the material itself was cDNA or gDNA.

Here immunoSEQ multiplex PCR was the method, and the copy in TCRdb shows in-frame clones only, minus some. The table lists about 74,000 clones, around 78% of them singletons, with 15% in the top ten. CDR1 is WSHSY and CDR2 is SAAADI in the germline V gene. V shed 5 bases, J shed 4 bases, and the junction held 5 bases outside the gene matches. This CDR3 is 13 amino acids long. The sequencing sample was made of peripheral blood. The rearrangement uses TRBV10-2 and TRBJ2-7; 7 nucleotides align to TRBD2. This clonotype was obtained from a human donor in a cohort sampled during active COVID-19. The DNA of the CDR3 is TGCGCCAGCAGTCGGGAGGACTATTACGAGCAGTACTTC. Translated: CASSREDYYEQYF.